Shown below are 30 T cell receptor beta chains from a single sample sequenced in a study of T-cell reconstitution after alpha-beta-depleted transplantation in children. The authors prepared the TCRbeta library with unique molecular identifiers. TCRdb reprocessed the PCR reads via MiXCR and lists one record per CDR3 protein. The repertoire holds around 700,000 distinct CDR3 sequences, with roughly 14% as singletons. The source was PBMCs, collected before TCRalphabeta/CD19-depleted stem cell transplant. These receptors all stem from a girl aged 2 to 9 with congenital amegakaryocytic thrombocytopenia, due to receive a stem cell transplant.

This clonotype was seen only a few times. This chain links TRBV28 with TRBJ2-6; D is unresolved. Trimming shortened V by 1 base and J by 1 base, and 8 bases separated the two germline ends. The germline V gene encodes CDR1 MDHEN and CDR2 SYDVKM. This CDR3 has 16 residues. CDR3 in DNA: TGTGCCAGCAGTTTATCGGGTGCTTCTGGGGCCAACGTCCTGACTTTC. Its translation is CASSLSGASGANVLTF.

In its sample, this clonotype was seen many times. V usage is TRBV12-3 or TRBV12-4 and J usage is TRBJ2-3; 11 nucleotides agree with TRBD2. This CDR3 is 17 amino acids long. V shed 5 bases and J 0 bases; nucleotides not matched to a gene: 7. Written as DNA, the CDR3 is TGTGCCAGCAGTCCCTTGGGGACTAGCGGTAGCACAGATACGCAGTATTTT. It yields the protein CASSPLGTSGSTDTQYF.

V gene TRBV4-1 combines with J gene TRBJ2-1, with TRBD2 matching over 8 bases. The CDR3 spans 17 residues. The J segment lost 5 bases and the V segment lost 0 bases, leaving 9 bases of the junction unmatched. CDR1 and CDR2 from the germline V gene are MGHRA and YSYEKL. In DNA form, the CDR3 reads TGCGCCAGCAGCCAAGAAAGTCCGAGCGGGAGAAACAATGAGCAGTTCTTC. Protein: CASSQESPSGRNNEQFF.

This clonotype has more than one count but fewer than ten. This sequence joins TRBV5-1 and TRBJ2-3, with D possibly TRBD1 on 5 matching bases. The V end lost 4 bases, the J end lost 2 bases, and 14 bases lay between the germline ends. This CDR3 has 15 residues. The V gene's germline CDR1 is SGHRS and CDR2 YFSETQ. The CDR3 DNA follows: TGCGCCAGCAGCGTGCCCTTGGGGCACACAGATACGCAGTATTTT. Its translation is CASSVPLGHTDTQYF.

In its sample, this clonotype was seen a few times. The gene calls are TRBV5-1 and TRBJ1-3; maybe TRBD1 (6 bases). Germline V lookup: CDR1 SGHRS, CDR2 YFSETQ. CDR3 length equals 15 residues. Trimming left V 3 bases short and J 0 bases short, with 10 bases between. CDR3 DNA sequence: TGCGCCAGCAGCTCCACAGGGCTCTCTGGAAACACCATATATTTT. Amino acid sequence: CASSSTGLSGNTIYF. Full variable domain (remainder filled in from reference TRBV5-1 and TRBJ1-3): KAGVTQTPRYLIKTRGQQVTLSCSPISGHRSVSWYQQTPGQGLQFLFEYFSETQRNKGNFPGRFSGRQFSNSRSEMNVSTLELGDSALYLCASSSTGLSGNTIYFGEGSWLTVV.

The CDR3: CAISEGRGSGNTIYF. CDR3 sequence (DNA): TGTGCCATCAGTGAGGGTCGGGGGAGTGGAAACACCATATATTTT. This chain connects TRBV10-3 to TRBJ1-3; D is perhaps TRBD1 (5 bases). The V end lost 2 bases, the J end lost 3 bases, and 11 bases lay between the germline ends. This CDR3 contains 15 residues. From germline, CDR1 is ENHRY and CDR2 SYGVKD.

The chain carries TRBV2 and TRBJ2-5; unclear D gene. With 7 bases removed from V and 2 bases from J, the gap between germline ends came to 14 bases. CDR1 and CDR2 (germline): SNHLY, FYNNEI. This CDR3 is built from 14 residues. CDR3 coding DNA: TGTGCCAGCATCAAGGTGGTGATTCAAGAGACCCAGTACTTC. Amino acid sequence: CASIKVVIQETQYF. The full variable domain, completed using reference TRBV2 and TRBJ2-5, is EPEVTQTPSHQVTQMGQEVILRCVPISNHLYFYWYRQILGQKVEFLVSFYNNEISEKSEIFDDQFSVERPDGSNFTLKIRSTKLEDSAMYFCASIKVVIQETQYFGPGTRLLVL.

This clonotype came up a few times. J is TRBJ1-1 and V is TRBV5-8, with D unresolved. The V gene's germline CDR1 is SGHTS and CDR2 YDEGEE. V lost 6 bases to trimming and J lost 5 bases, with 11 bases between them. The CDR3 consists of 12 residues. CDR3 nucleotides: TGTGCCAGCACCTATAGGGTGACTGAAGCTTTCTTT. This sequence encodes CASTYRVTEAFF.

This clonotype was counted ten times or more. The CDR3 bases are TGTGCCAGCAGTGAACTAGCGGTAGCAGATACGCAGTATTTT. Its protein product is CASSELAVADTQYF. The V gene is TRBV2, the J gene TRBJ2-3; 7 bases fit TRBD2. The CDR3 sequence is 14 residues long. Germline V gene lookup returns CDR1 SNHLY and CDR2 FYNNEI. Trimming took 2 bases from V and 4 from J; bases not matched to a gene: 3.

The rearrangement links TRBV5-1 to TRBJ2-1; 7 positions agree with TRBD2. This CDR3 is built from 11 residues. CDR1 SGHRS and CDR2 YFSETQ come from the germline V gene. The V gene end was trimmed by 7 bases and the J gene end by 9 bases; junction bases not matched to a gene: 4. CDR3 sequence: CASATGGEQFF. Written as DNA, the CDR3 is TGCGCCAGCGCGACGGGGGGTGAGCAGTTCTTC.

The DNA for the CDR3 is TGCGCCAGCAGCTTGGCCTGGGAGGAGAGTGAGCAGTTCTTC. Translating gives CASSLAWEESEQFF. The V call is TRBV5-1, the J call TRBJ2-1; perhaps TRBD2 as D (6 bases). Germline V gene sequence: CDR1 SGHRS, CDR2 YFSETQ. The CDR3 extends over 14 amino acids. V shed 0 bases and J shed 9 bases, with 13 bases lying between them.

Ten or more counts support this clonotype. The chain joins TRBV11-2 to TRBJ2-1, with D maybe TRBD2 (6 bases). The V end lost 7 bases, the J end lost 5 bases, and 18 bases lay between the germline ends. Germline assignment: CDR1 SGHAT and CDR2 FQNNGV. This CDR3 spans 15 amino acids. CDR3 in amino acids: CASNGPRGRDNEQFF. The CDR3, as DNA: TGTGCCAGCAACGGTCCACGGGGGAGAGACAATGAGCAGTTCTTC.

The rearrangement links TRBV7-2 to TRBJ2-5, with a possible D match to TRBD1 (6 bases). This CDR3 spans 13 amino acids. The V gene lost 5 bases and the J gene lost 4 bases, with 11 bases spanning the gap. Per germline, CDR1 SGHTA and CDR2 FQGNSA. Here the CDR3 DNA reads TGTGCCAGCAGCCCACAGGGAAGAGAGACCCAGTACTTC. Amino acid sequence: CASSPQGRETQYF.

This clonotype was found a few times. The CDR3 coding sequence is TGTGCCAGCAGCTGGAATCTGGCTGCAGGCGAGACCCAGTACTTC. Translation gives CASSWNLAAGETQYF. The genes are TRBV11-2 and TRBJ2-5, with D unclear. V was cut by 4 bases and J by 5 bases, with 17 bases left in between. Germline V gene sequence: CDR1 SGHAT, CDR2 FQNNGV. The CDR3 contains 15 residues. The full variable domain, in which reference TRBV11-2 and TRBJ2-5 provide the parts outside the CDR3, is EAGVAQSPRYKIIEKRQSVAFWCNPISGHATLYWYQQILGQGPKLLIQFQNNGVVDDSQLPKDRFSAERLKGVDSTLKIQPAKLEDSAVYLCASSWNLAAGETQYFGPGTRLLVL.

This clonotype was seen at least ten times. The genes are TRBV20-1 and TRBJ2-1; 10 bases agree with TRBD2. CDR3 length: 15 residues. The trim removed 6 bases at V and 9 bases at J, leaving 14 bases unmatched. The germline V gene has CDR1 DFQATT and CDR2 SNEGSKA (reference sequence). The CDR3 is CSAEPTSGIMGEQFF. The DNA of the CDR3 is TGCAGTGCGGAACCCACTAGCGGGATAATGGGTGAGCAGTTCTTC.

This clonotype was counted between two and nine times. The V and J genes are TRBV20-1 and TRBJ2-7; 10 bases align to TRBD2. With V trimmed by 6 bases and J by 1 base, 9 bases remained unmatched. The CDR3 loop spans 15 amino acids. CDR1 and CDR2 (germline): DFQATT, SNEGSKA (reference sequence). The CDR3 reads CSARWGTSVSYEQYF. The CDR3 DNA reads TGCAGTGCCAGGTGGGGGACTAGCGTTTCCTACGAGCAGTACTTC.

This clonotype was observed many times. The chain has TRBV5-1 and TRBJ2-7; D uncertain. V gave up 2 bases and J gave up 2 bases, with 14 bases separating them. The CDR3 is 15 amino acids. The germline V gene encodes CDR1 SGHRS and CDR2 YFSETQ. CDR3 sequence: CASSFYPKRTYEQYF. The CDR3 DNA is TGCGCCAGCAGCTTTTACCCAAAGCGTACCTACGAGCAGTACTTC.

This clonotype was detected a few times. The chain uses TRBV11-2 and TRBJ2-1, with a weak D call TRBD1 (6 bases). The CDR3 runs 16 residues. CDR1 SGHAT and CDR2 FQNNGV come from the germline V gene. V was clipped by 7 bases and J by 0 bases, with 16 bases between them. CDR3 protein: CASTWWGHSSYNEQFF. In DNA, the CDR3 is TGTGCCAGCACATGGTGGGGGCATAGCTCCTACAATGAGCAGTTCTTC.

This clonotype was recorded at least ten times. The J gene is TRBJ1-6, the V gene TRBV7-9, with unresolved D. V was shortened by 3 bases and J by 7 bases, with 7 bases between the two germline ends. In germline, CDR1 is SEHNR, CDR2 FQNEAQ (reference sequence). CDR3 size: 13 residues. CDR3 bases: TGTGCCAGCAGCTTGGAGACAAATTCACCCCTCCACTTT. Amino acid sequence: CASSLETNSPLHF.

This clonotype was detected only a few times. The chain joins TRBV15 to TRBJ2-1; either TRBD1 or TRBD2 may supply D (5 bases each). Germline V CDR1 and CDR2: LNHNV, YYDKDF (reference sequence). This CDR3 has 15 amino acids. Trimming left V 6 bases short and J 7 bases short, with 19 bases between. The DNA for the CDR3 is TGTGCCACCAGTTCCGGGACCCCCGTGTCGAATGAGCAGTTCTTC. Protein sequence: CATSSGTPVSNEQFF.

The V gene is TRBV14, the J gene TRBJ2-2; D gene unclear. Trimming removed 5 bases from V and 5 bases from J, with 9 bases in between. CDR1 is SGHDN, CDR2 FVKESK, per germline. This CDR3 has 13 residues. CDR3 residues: CASSWGRTGELFF. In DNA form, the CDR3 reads TGTGCCAGCAGCTGGGGTCGGACCGGGGAGCTGTTTTTT.

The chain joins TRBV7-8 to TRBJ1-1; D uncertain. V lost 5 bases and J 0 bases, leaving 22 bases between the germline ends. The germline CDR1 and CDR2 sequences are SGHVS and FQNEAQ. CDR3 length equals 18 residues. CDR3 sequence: CASSTRRRGSTLNTEAFF. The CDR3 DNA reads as TGTGCCAGCAGCACCAGGCGGCGCGGGTCAACCTTGAACACTGAAGCTTTCTTT.

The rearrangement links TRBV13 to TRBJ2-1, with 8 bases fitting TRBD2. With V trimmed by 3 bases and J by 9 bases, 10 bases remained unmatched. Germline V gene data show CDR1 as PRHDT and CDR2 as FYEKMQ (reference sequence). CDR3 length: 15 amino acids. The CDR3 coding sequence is TGTGCCAGCAGCTTGGTTTCAGCGGGAGCACGTGAGCAGTTCTTC. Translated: CASSLVSAGAREQFF.

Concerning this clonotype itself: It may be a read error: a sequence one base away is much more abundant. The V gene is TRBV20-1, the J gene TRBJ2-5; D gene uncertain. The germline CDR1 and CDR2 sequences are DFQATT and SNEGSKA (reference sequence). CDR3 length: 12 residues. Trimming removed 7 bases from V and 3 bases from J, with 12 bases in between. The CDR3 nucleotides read TGCAGTGTAACCCCATGCAAAGAGACCCAGTACTTC. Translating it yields CSVTPCKETQYF.

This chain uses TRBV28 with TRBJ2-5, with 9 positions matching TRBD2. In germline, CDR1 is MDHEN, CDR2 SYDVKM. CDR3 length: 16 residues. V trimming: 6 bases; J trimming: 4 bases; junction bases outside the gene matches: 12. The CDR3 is CASSQAEREALETQYF. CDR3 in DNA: TGTGCCAGCAGCCAGGCGGAGCGGGAGGCCTTAGAGACCCAGTACTTC.

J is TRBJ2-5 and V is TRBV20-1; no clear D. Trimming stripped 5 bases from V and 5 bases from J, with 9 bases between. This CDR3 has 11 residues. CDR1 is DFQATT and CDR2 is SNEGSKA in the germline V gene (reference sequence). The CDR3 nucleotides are TGCAGTGCTGGTCCGAGGGAGACCCAGTACTTC. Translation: CSAGPRETQYF.

CDR3: CASSPGLPYYEQYF. The DNA of the CDR3 is TGTGCCAGCAGCCCTGGACTTCCTTACTACGAGCAGTACTTC. V gene TRBV4-2 combines with J gene TRBJ2-7; TRBD2 might be the D (5 bases). V gave up 4 bases and J gave up 3 bases, with 13 bases separating them. The CDR3 spans 14 residues. Germline V gene lookup returns CDR1 LGHNA and CDR2 YNFKEQ.

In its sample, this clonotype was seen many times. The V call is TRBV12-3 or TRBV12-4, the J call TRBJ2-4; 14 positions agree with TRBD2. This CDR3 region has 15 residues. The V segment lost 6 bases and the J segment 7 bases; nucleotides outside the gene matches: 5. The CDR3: CASSWGLAGDNIQYF. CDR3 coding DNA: TGTGCCAGCAGCTGGGGACTAGCGGGAGATAACATTCAGTACTTC.

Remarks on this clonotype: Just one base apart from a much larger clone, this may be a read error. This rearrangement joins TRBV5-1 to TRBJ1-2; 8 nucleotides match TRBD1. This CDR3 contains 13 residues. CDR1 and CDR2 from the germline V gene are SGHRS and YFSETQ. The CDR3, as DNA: TGCGCCAGCAGCCCGGACAGGGTCTATGGCGACACCTTC. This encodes CASSPDRVYGDTF. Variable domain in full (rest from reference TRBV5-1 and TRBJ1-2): KAGVTQTPRYLIKTRGQQVTLSCSPISGHRSVSWYQQTPGQGLQFLFEYFSETQRNKGNFPGRFSGRQFSNSRSEMNVSTLELGDSALYLCASSPDRVYGDTFGSGTRLTVV.

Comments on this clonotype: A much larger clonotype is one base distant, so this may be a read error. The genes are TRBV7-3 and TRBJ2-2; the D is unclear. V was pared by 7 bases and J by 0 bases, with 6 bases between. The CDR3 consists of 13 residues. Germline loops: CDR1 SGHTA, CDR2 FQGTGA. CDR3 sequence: CASNPSNTGELFF. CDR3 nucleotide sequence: TGTGCCAGCAACCCGTCGAACACCGGGGAGCTGTTTTTT.